This TCR beta chain appears in the sequencing data of a study of T cells in Graves' hyperthyroidism and ophthalmopathy. The investigators amplified TCR beta CDR3 regions from RNA transcripts. HTBI primers were employed in a first-round RT-PCR of the TCR CDR3. TCRdb passed the multiplex PCR reads through MiXCR, listing each CDR3 protein once. The sample shows about 690,000 distinct CDR3 sequences, 15% to 20% of them seen only once. The CDR3 consists of 13 residues. V lost 6 bases, J lost 6 bases, and 13 bases lay in between. Recently diagnosed hyperthyroidism of less than 2 months' duration affected patients aged 18 to 65. As regards this clonotype: A much larger clone sits a single nucleotide away, making a read error possible.

Sequenced input: blood. The receptor comes from a man aged 50 or older with Graves' hyperthyroidism. This chain joins TRBV12-3 or TRBV12-4 and TRBJ2-3; D remains ambiguous. The CDR3 loop reads CASSPAEPDTQYF. The CDR3, as DNA: TGTGCCAGCAGCCCCGCGGAGCCGGATACGCAGTATTTT.